A single sample is the source of the 4 T cell receptor beta chains below, sequenced in a study of blood T cell repertoires in COVID-19. Method: immunoSEQ multiplex PCR; TCRdb's copy keeps in-frame clones and lacks some. The data show about 240,000 clones, more than 75% seen once. What was sequenced was peripheral blood. These receptors all stem from a woman aged 55 to 70 with active or convalescent COVID-19.

The genes are TRBV11-2 and TRBJ1-1, with 8 bases matching TRBD1. Germline CDR1 is SGHAT and CDR2 is FQNNGV. This CDR3 contains 15 residues. The J segment lost 0 bases and the V segment lost 5 bases, leaving 5 bases of the junction unmatched. CDR3 in DNA: TGTGCCAGCAGCCCCTGGACAGGGATGAACACTGAAGCTTTCTTT. It yields the protein CASSPWTGMNTEAFF.

This clone was seen more than once but under ten times. The chain has TRBV19 and TRBJ1-1, with D maybe TRBD1 (5 bases). Trimming left V 6 bases short and J 1 base short, with 9 bases between. From germline, CDR1 is LNHDA and CDR2 SQIVND (reference sequence). The CDR3 runs 13 residues. The CDR3 DNA reads as TGTGCCAGTAGCAACCAGGGGAACACTGAAGCTTTCTTT. This encodes CASSNQGNTEAFF.

This clone was seen more than once but under ten times. The V call is TRBV5-1, the J call TRBJ2-2; D ambiguous. Germline CDR1 and CDR2: SGHRS and YFSETQ. Between the trimmed V and J ends, which lost 0 bases and 1 base, there was a span of 4 bases. The CDR3 has 14 amino acids. CDR3 residues: CASSLAENTGELFF. CDR3 bases: TGCGCCAGCAGCTTGGCAGAGAACACCGGGGAGCTGTTTTTT.

V usage is TRBV6-2 or TRBV6-3 and J usage is TRBJ1-2, with TRBD1 matching over 7 bases. This CDR3 region has 15 residues. Germline V gene lookup returns CDR1 MNHEY and CDR2 SVGEGT. J gave up 7 bases and V 5 bases, and 13 bases lay outside the gene matches. CDR3 in DNA: TGTGCCAGCAGTGCTCACGGTCAGGGGGGTCGTGGCTACACCTTC. It is translated as CASSAHGQGGRGYTF.